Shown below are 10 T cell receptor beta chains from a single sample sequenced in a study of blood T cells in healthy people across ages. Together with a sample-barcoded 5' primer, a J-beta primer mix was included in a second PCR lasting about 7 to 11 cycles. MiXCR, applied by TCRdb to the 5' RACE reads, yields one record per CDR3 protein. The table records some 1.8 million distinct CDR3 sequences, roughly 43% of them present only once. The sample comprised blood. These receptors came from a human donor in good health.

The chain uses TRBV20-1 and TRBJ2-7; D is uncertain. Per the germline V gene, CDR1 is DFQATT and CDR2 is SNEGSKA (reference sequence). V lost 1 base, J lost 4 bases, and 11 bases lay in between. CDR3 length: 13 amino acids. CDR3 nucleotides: TGCAGTGCTAGAGTTGGGTCCGGGTACGAGCAGTACTTC. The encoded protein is CSARVGSGYEQYF.

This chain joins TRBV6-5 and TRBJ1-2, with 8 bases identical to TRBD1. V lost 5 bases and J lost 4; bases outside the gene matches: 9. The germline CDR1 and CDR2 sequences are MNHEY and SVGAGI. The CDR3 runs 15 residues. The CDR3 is CASSVRTGPLYGYTF. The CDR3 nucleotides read TGTGCCAGCAGTGTCCGGACAGGGCCCCTCTATGGCTACACCTTC.

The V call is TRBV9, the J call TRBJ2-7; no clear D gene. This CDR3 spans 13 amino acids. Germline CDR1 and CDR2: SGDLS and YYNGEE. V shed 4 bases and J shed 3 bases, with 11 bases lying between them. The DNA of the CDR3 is TGTGCCAGCAGCTCCACCCCTTACTACGAGCAGTACTTC. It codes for CASSSTPYYEQYF. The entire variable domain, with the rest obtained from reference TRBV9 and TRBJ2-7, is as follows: DSGVTQTPKHLITATGQRVTLRCSPRSGDLSVYWYQQSLDQGLQFLIQYYNGEERAKGNILERFSAQQFPDLHSELNLSSLELGDSALYFCASSSTPYYEQYFGPGTRLTVT.

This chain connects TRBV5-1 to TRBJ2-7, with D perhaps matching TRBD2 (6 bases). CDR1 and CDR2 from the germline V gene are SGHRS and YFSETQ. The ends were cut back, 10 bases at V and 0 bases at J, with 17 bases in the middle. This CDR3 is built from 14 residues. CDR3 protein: CAGSPAAGSYEQYF. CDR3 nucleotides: TGCGCCGGCTCCCCTGCAGCGGGCTCCTACGAGCAGTACTTC.

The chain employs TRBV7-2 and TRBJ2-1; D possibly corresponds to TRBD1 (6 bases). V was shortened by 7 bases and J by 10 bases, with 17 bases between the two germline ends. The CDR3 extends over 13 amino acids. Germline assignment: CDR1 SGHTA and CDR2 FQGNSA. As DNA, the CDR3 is TGTGCCAGCAAGTCATATCAGGGGTCCGAGCAGTTCTTC. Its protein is CASKSYQGSEQFF.

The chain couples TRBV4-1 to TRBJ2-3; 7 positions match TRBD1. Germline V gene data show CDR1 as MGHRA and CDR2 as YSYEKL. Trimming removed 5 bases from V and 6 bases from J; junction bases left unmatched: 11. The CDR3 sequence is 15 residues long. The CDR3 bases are TGCGCCAGCAGCAACTATGGACAGGTGGGGGATACGCAGTATTTT. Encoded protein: CASSNYGQVGDTQYF.

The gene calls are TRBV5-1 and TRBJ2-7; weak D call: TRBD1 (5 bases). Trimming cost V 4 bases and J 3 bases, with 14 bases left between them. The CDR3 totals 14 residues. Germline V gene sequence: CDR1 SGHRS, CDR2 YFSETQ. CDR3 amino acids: CASSQRNRFYEQYF. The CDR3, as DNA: TGCGCCAGCAGCCAGAGGAACAGGTTCTACGAGCAGTACTTC.

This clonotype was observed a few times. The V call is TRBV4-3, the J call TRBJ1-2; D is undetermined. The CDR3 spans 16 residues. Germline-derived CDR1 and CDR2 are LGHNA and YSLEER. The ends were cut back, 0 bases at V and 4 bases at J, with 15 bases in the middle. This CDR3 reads CASSQDRYLKGYGYTF. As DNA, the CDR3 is TGCGCCAGCAGCCAAGATAGGTACTTAAAGGGCTATGGCTACACCTTC.

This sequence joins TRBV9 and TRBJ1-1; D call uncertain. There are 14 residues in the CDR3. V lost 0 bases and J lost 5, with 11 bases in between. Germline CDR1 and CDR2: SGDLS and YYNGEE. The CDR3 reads CASSVGVGKTEAFF. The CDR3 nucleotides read TGTGCCAGCAGCGTAGGGGTCGGAAAGACTGAAGCTTTCTTT.

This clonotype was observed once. The CDR3 bases are TGTGCCAGCAGCTTATCGGGAATCGGGACTGAAGCTTTCTTT. Encoded protein: CASSLSGIGTEAFF. The chain carries TRBV7-3 and TRBJ1-1, with no clear D. With 2 bases removed from V and 5 bases from J, the gap between germline ends came to 12 bases. Germline CDR1 is SGHTA and CDR2 is FQGTGA. This CDR3 is built from 14 residues. Looking up the rest from reference TRBV7-3 and TRBJ1-1 gives the full variable domain: GAGVSQTPSNKVTEKGKYVELRCDPISGHTALYWYRQSLGQGPEFLIYFQGTGAADDSGLPNDRFFAVRPEGSVSTLKIQRTERGDSAVYLCASSLSGIGTEAFFGQGTRLTVV.